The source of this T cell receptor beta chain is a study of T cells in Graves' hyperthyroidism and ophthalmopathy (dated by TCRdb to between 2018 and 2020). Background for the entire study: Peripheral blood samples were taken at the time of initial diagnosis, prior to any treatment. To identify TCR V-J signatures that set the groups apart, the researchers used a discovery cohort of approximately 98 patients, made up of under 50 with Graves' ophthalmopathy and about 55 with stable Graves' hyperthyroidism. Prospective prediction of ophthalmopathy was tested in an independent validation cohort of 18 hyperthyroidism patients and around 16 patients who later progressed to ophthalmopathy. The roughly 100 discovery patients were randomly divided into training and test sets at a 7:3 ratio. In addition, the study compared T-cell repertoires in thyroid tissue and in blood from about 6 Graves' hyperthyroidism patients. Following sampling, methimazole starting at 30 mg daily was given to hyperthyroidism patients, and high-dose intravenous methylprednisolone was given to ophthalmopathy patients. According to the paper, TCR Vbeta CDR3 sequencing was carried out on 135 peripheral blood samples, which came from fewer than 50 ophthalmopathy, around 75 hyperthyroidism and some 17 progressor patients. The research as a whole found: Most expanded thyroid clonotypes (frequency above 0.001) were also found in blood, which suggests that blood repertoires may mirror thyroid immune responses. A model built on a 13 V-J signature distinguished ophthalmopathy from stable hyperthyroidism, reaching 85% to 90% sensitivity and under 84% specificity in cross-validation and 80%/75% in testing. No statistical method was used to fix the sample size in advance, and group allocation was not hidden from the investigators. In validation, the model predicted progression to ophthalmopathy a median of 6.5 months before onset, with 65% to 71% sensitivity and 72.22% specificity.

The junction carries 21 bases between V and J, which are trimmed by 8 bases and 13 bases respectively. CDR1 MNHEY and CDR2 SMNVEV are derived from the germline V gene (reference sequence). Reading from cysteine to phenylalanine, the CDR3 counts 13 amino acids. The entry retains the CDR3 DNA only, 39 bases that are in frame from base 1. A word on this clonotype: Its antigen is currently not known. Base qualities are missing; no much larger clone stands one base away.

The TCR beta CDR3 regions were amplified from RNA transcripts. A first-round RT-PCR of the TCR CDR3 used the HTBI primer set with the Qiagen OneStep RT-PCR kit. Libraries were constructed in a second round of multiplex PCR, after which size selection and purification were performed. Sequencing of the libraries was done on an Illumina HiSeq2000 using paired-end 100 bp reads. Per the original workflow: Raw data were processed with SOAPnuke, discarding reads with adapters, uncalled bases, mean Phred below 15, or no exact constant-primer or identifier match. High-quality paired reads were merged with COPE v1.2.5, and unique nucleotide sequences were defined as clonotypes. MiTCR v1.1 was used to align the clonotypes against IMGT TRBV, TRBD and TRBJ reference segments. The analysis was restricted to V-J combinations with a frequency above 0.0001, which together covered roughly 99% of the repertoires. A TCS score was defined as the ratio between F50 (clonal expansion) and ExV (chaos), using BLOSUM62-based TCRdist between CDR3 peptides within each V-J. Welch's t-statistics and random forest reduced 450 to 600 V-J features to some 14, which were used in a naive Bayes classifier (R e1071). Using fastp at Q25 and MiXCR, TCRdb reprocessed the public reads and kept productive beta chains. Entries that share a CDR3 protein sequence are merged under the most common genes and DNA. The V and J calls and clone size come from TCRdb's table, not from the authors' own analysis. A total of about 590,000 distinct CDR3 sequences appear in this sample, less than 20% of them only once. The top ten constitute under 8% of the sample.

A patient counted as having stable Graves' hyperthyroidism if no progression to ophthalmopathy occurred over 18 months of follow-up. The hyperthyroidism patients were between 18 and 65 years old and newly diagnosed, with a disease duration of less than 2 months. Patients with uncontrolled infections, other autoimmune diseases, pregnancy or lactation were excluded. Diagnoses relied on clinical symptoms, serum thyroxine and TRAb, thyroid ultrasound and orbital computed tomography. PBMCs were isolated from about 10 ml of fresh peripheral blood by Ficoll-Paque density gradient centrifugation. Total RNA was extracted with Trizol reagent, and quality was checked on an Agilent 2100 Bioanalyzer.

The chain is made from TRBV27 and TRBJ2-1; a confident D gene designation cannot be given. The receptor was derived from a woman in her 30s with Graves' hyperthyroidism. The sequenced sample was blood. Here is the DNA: TGTGCCAGCCTACATCCGACGGGCCACTCCCAGTTCTTC. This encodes CASLHPTGHSQFF.